The rows below give T cell receptor beta chains drawn from one sample of a study of blood T cell repertoires in COVID-19. This table comes from immunoSEQ multiplex PCR, and its TCRdb copy is limited to in-frame clones, with some not included. The sample shows over 70,000 clones, 85% of them seen only once. The sequencing sample was made of peripheral blood. The receptors come from a man older than 75 with acute or convalescent COVID-19. Both conserved end residues are part of each CDR3. The D gene is left open where the match is weak. Size is stated for part of the rows, as once, few or many counts, or as a class when the clone is expanded.

clone size: NA
D gene: NA
J gene: TRBJ1-2
V gene: TRBV4-1
CDR3 protein: CASSPTGASNYGYTF
CDR3 DNA: TGCGCCAGCAGCCCAACTGGGGCGTCAAACTATGGCTACACCTTC

clone size: once
D gene: NA
J gene: TRBJ2-5
V gene: TRBV27
CDR3 protein: CASSFRGRQETQYF
CDR3 DNA: TGTGCCAGCAGTTTCCGGGGTCGGCAAGAGACCCAGTACTTC

clone size: NA
D gene: NA
J gene: TRBJ1-4
V gene: TRBV7-2
CDR3 protein: CASSLGGRGGEKLFF
CDR3 DNA: TGTGCCAGCAGCTTAGGAGGTCGGGGTGGAGAAAAACTGTTTTTT

clone size: NA
D gene: TRBD1
J gene: TRBJ2-4
V gene: TRBV4-2
CDR3 protein: CASSQGTGVKNIQYF
CDR3 DNA: TGTGCCAGCAGCCAGGGGACAGGGGTCAAAAACATTCAGTACTTC

clone size: NA
D gene: TRBD2
J gene: TRBJ2-7
V gene: TRBV11-2
CDR3 protein: CASSLDAPAGGSNEQYF
CDR3 DNA: TGTGCCAGCAGCTTAGATGCCCCCGCGGGAGGGAGCAACGAGCAGTACTTC

clone size: few
D gene: TRBD1
J gene: TRBJ2-2
V gene: TRBV6-5
CDR3 protein: CASSPGTANTGELFF
CDR3 DNA: TGTGCCAGCAGCCCCGGGACAGCGAACACCGGGGAGCTGTTTTTT

clone size: NA
D gene: TRBD1
J gene: TRBJ1-5
V gene: TRBV6-5
CDR3 protein: CASRPLGTGEKPQHF
CDR3 DNA: TGTGCCAGCAGACCCCTTGGGACAGGCGAGAAACCCCAGCATTTT

clone size: NA
D gene: TRBD1
J gene: TRBJ2-1
V gene: TRBV11-1
CDR3 protein: CASSPLGTGDGNEQFF
CDR3 DNA: TGTGCCAGCAGCCCACTCGGGACAGGGGATGGCAATGAGCAGTTCTTC

clone size: NA
D gene: NA
J gene: TRBJ1-2
V gene: TRBV6-6
CDR3 protein: CASSYSSSYGYTF
CDR3 DNA: TGTGCCAGCAGTTACTCATCCAGCTATGGCTACACCTTC

clone size: NA
D gene: NA
J gene: TRBJ2-2
V gene: TRBV19
CDR3 protein: CASSPLAANTGELFF
CDR3 DNA: TGTGCCAGTAGCCCTTTGGCCGCCAACACCGGGGAGCTGTTTTTT